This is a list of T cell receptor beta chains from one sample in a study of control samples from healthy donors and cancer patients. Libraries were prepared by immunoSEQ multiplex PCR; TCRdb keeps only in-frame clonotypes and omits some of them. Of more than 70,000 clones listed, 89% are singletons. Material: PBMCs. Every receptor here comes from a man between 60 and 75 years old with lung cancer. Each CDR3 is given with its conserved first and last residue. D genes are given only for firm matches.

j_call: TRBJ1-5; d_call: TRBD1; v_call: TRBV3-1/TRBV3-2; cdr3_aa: CASSQTGGNQPQHF
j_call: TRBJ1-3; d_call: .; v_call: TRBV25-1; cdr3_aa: CASSDWGGNTIYF
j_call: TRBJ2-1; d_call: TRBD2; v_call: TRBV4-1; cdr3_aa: CASSQDKLAGDNEQFF
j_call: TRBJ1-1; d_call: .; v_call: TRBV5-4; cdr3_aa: CASSLVNTEAFF
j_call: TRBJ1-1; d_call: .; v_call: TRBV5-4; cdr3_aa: CASSLGASGSEAFF
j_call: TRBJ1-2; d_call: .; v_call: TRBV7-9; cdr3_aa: CASERGESRGNYGYTF
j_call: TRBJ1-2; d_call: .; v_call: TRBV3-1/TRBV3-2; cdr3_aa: CASSQRSNEYGYTF
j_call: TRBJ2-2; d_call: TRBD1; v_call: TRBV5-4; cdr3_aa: CASSLAWADRVGGELFF
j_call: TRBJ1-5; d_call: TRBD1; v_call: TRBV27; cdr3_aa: CASSLTGFNQPQHF
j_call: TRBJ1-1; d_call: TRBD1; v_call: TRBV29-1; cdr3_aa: CSVLSNRGGTEAFF
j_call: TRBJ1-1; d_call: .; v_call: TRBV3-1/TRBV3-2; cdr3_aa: CASTRTGRTEAFF
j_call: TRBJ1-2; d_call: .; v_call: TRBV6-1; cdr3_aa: CASSDYLLTQPNGYTF
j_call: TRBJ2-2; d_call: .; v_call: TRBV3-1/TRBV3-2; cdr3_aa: CASSPIRGLTGELFF
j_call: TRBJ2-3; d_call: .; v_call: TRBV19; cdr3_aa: CAGSFGRRTDTQYF
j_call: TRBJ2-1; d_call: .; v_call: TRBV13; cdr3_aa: CASSLGDEQFF
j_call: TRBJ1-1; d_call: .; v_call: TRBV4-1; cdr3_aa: CASSQDSMNTEAFF
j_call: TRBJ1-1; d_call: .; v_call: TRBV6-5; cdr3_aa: CASSYDHGLNTEAFF
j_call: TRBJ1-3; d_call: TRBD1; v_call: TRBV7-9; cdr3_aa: CASSRAETGNTIYF
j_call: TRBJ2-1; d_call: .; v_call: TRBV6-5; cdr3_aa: CASSYSSGNEQFF
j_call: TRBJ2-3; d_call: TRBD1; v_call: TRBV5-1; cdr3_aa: CASSADRGLTDTQYF
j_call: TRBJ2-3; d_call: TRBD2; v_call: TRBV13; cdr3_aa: CASSSRGGISTDTQYF
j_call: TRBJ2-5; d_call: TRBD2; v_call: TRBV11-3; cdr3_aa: CASSEGRALETQYF
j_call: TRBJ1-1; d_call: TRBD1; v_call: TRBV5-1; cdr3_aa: CASRQGQMNTEAFF
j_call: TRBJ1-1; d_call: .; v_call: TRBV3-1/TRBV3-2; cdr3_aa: CASSPWTRRTEAFF
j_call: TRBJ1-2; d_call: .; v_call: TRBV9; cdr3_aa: CASSANYGYTF
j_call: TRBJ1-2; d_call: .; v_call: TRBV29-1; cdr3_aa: CSVPRNARGYTF
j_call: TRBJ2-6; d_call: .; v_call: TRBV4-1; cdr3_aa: CASSPSWRIQSSGANVLTF
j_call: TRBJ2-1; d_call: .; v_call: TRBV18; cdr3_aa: CASSPPGVEQFF
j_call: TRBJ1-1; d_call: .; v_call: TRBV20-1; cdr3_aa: CSAAGTEAFF
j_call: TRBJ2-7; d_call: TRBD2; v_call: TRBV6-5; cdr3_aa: CASTVAGRLLEQYF
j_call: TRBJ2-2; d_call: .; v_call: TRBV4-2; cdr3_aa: CASSQGRGVTGELFF
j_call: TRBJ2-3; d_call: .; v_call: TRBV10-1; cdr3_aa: CASSESVYDTQYF
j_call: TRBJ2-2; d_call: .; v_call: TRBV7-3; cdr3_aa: CASSPGLSTGELFF
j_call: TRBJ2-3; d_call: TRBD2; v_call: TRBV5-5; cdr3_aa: CASSRSGILSTDTQYF
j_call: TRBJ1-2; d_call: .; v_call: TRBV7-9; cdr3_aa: CASSLEAYGYTF
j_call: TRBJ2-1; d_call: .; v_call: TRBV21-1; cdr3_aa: CASSEKRTSGARSYNEQFF
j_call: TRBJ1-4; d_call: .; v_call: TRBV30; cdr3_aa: CAWRALGYNEKLFF
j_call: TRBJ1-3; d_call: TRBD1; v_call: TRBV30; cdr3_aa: CAWSRQGGGNTIYF
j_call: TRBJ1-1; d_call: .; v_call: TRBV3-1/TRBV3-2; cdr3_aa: CASSQDGGVVTEAFF
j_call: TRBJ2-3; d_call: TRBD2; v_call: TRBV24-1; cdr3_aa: CATSDWASGGYTDTQYF
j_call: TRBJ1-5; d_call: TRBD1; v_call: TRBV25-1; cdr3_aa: CASSGGTGSNQPQHF
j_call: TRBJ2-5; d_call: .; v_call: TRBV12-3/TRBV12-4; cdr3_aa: CASSHGLTKTQYF
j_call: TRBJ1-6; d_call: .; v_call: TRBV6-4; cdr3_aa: CASSEGGYSPLHF
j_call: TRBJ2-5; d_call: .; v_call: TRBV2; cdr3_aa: CASSQSGTPAETQYF
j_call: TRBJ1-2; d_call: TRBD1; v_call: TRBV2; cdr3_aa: CAGLKGTGYGYTF
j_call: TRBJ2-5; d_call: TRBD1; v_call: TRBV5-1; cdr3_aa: CASSLAGQGVPYQETQYF
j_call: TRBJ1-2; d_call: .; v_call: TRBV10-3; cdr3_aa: CAISSLGQGQTSNYGYTF
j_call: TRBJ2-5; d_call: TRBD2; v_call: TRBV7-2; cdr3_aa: CASSFITGGGETQYF
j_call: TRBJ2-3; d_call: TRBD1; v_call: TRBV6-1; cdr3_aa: CASSESTGTGKPSTDTQYF
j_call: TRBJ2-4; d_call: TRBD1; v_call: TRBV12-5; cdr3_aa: CASGLTQDGQGFAKNIQYF
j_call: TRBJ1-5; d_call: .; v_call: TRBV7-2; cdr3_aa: CASSPGEHNQPQHF
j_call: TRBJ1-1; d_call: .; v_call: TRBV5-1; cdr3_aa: CASSFGHIGETEAFF
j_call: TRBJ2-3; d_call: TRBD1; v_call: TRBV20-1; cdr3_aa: CSASNPTGATDTQYF